The 32 T cell receptor beta chains in this list originate from one sample, sequenced in a study of blood T cells in healthy people across ages. Then a second PCR, running about 6 to 11 cycles, was carried out with a sample-barcoded 5' primer and a J-beta primer mix. One entry per CDR3 protein results from TCRdb running MiXCR on the 5' RACE reads. The sample records around 1,800,000 distinct CDR3 sequences, 35% to 50% being singletons. The sample consisted of blood. The receptors were sampled from a human donor in good health.

There are a few counts of this clonotype. This sequence joins TRBV7-3 and TRBJ1-1; D is possibly TRBD1 (5 bases). Germline V CDR1 and CDR2: SGHTA, FQGTGA. The V end was cut by 1 base, the J end by 5 bases, with 17 bases between. CDR3 size: 16 residues. The CDR3 loop reads CASSLNSWGVGTEAFF. In DNA, the CDR3 is TGTGCCAGCAGCTTAAATAGCTGGGGGGTCGGGACTGAAGCTTTCTTT.

This clonotype turned up a few times. V gene TRBV2 combines with J gene TRBJ1-4, with D possibly matching TRBD1 (5 bases). Trimming cost V 6 bases and J 10 bases, with 9 bases left between them. Looked up from germline, CDR1 is SNHLY and CDR2 is FYNNEI. The CDR3 has 11 residues. The CDR3 coding sequence is TGTGCCAGCAGCCAGGGTGGAAAACTGTTTTTT. As protein: CASSQGGKLFF.

This clonotype appeared once. This chain joins TRBV28 and TRBJ2-2; either TRBD1 or TRBD2 may fit D (5 bases each). Germline CDR1 reads MDHEN; CDR2 reads SYDVKM. The CDR3 has 15 residues. Trimming removed 10 bases from V and 3 bases from J, with 18 bases in between. The CDR3 bases are TGTGCCACCAAGGGGACCGGGACCTACACCGGGGAGCTGTTTTTT. As protein: CATKGTGTYTGELFF.

Points on this clonotype: This likely stems from a read error, as it lies one base from a far larger clone. In nucleotides, the CDR3 is TGTGCCATCAGTGAGGGGGAGACCCAGTTCTTC. Amino acid sequence: CAISEGETQFF. The chain employs TRBV10-3 and TRBJ2-1; TRBD2 is a possible D gene (5 bases). CDR3 length equals 11 residues. Germline lookup yields CDR1 ENHRY and CDR2 SYGVKD. V was trimmed by 2 bases and J by 13 bases, leaving 9 bases between them.

A few counts support this clonotype. This rearrangement joins TRBV7-2 to TRBJ2-4; weak D call: TRBD2 (6 bases). The CDR3 spans 13 residues. The V end lost 7 bases, the J end lost 9 bases, and 16 bases lay between the germline ends. Germline V gene lookup returns CDR1 SGHTA and CDR2 FQGNSA. DNA of the CDR3: TGTGCCAGCACTCCGGGGACTTTGGGCATTCAGTACTTC. This codes for CASTPGTLGIQYF.

J is TRBJ2-2 and V is TRBV19, with 9 bases matching TRBD1. J gave up 5 bases and V 9 bases, and 7 bases lay outside the gene matches. The CDR3 is 14 amino acids. Germline CDR1 LNHDA, CDR2 SQIVND (reference sequence). Here the CDR3 reads CASSTGGLTGELFF. The CDR3 DNA follows: TGTGCCAGCTCGACAGGGGGGTTAACCGGGGAGCTGTTTTTT.

V gene TRBV7-9 combines with J gene TRBJ1-2, with unresolved D. Germline values: CDR1 SEHNR, CDR2 FQNEAQ (reference sequence). Trimming took off 1 base at V and 0 bases at J, with 12 bases between the two ends. The CDR3 has 16 residues. DNA for the CDR3: TGTGCCAGCAGCTTAGGGGAACGCGAAACTAACTATGGCTACACCTTC. The encoded protein is CASSLGERETNYGYTF. The whole variable domain, remainder taken from reference TRBV7-9 and TRBJ1-2, is DTGVSQNPRHKITKRGQNVTFRCDPISEHNRLYWYRQTLGQGPEFLTYFQNEAQLEKSRLLSDRFSAERPKGSFSTLEIQRTEQGDSAMYLCASSLGERETNYGYTFGSGTRLTVV.

This clonotype was recorded at least ten times. The chain joins TRBV20-1 to TRBJ1-2; possible D gene TRBD1, 5 bases. V lost 6 bases and J 3 bases, leaving 11 bases between the germline ends. The CDR3 spans 12 residues. Per germline, CDR1 DFQATT and CDR2 SNEGSKA (reference sequence). The CDR3: CSADTGYYGYTF. The DNA for the CDR3 is TGCAGTGCAGATACAGGCTACTATGGCTACACCTTC.

This clonotype was seen only a few times. J is TRBJ2-5 and V is TRBV15; D possibly corresponds to TRBD2 (6 bases). Germline CDR1 and CDR2: LNHNV and YYDKDF (reference sequence). The CDR3 is made up of 14 amino acids. V shed 0 bases and J shed 11 bases, with 16 bases lying between them. The CDR3 coding sequence is TGTGCCACCAGCAGAGATCGGACTATAACGGAGCAGTACTTC. Its protein product is CATSRDRTITEQYF.

To note about this clonotype: A junction end diverges from the germline sequence, so it may reflect a read error. V gene TRBV7-3 combines with J gene TRBJ1-1; D call uncertain. Germline V gives CDR1 SGHTA, CDR2 FQGTGA. The CDR3 runs 13 residues. CDR3 DNA: TGTGCCGGCAGCTTAATCGGCGGGACTGAAGCTTTCTTT. Translation: CAGSLIGGTEAFF.

The CDR3 spells CASSFPGYYGYTF. The CDR3 DNA is TGTGCCAGCAGCTTCCCGGGCTATTATGGCTACACCTTC. The chain links TRBV5-6 to TRBJ1-2; D is ambiguous. The CDR3 runs to 13 residues. Germline values: CDR1 SGHDT, CDR2 YYEEEE. Trimming stripped 2 bases from V and 5 bases from J, with 10 bases between. Full variable domain (rest looked up from reference TRBV5-6 and TRBJ1-2): DAGVTQSPTHLIKTRGQQVTLRCSPKSGHDTVSWYQQALGQGPQFIFQYYEEEERQRGNFPDRFSGHQFPNYSSELNVNALLLGDSALYLCASSFPGYYGYTFGSGTRLTVV.

The chain joins TRBV12-3 or TRBV12-4 to TRBJ2-1; the D gene is possibly TRBD2 (7 bases). Between the trimmed V and J ends, which lost 5 bases and 7 bases, there was a span of 15 bases. The CDR3 sequence is 14 residues long. CDR3 coding DNA: TGTGCCAGCAGTACGGGGGGCCGTCGAAATGAGCAGTTCTTC. This sequence encodes CASSTGGRRNEQFF.

This clonotype was counted only a few times. The V gene is TRBV6-2 or TRBV6-3, the J gene TRBJ2-1; 8 nucleotides match TRBD2. The ends lost 6 bases at V and 8 bases at J; junction bases unmatched: 15. CDR3 size: 16 residues. The germline V gene has CDR1 MNHEY and CDR2 SVGEGT. Here the CDR3 DNA reads TGTGCCAGCAGCCACCCGACCGGGGGGGCCAGGGATGAGCAGTTCTTC. Its protein is CASSHPTGGARDEQFF.

The chain combines TRBV27 with TRBJ1-2; tentative D call: TRBD1 (5 bases). The CDR3 extends over 14 amino acids. CDR1 is MNHEY and CDR2 is SMNVEV in the germline V gene (reference sequence). Trimming removed 8 bases at V and 4 bases at J, with 17 bases between. CDR3 loop: CASRSADRIYGYTF. The DNA for the CDR3 is TGTGCCAGCCGTTCGGCTGACAGAATCTATGGCTACACCTTC.

V usage is TRBV27 and J usage is TRBJ2-5; 12 bases map to TRBD2. Germline CDR1 and CDR2: MNHEY and SMNVEV (reference sequence). With V trimmed by 11 bases and J by 11 bases, 12 bases remained unmatched. The CDR3 runs 13 residues. The CDR3 sequence: CASSSGGAREQYF. Written as DNA, the CDR3 is TGTGCCTCATCTAGCGGGGGGGCGAGGGAGCAGTACTTC.

V usage is TRBV12-3 or TRBV12-4 and J usage is TRBJ1-2; TRBD1 matches at 7 bases. The V gene end was trimmed by 5 bases and the J gene end by 8 bases; junction bases not matched to a gene: 14. The CDR3 consists of 15 residues. The CDR3 sequence: CASSHDRVGREGYTF. CDR3 nucleotides: TGTGCCAGCAGTCACGACAGGGTAGGCCGGGAAGGCTACACCTTC.

The sample holds a few counts of this clonotype. This chain connects TRBV28 to TRBJ2-7; D gene unclear. Per germline, CDR1 MDHEN and CDR2 SYDVKM. This CDR3 has 11 amino acids. V was shortened by 5 bases and J by 12 bases, with 14 bases between the two germline ends. The CDR3 sequence: CASSTPYQRYF. In nucleotides, the CDR3 is TGTGCCAGCAGTACCCCTTACCAGCGGTACTTC. Complete variable domain (other parts from reference TRBV28 and TRBJ2-7): DVKVTQSSRYLVKRTGEKVFLECVQDMDHENMFWYRQDPGLGLRLIYFSYDVKMKEKGDIPEGYSVSREKKERFSLILESASTNQTSMYLCASSTPYQRYFGPGTRLTVT.

The table lists this clonotype with a few counts. The chain links TRBV9 to TRBJ2-1; TRBD1 aligns across 8 bases. The ends lost 4 bases at V and 6 bases at J; junction bases unmatched: 12. Germline lookup yields CDR1 SGDLS and CDR2 YYNGEE. The CDR3 runs 16 residues. Here the CDR3 DNA reads TGTGCCAGCAGCCACCCCGCCAGCCAGGGGGCCAATGAGCAGTTCTTC. Protein product: CASSHPASQGANEQFF.

To note about this clonotype: Since the CDR3 does not end with the conserved phenylalanine or tryptophan, this likely comes from a read error. The chain links TRBV27 to TRBJ1-2; 9 bases align to TRBD1. Per germline, CDR1 MNHEY and CDR2 SMNVEV (reference sequence). V shed 5 bases and J 2 bases; nucleotides not matched to a gene: 6. This CDR3 is built from 15 residues. The CDR3 spells CASSVTGGMNYGYTC. CDR3 DNA sequence: TGTGCCAGCAGTGTAACAGGGGGCATGAACTATGGCTACACCTGC.

A few counts support this clonotype. The CDR3 DNA follows: TGTGCCAGCAGCTTACAGGGACAGACCCAAGGATCGCAGTATTTT. It is translated as CASSLQGQTQGSQYF. The rearrangement joins TRBV7-2 to TRBJ2-3, with TRBD1 matching 7 bases. Germline values: CDR1 SGHTA, CDR2 FQGNSA. V gave up 2 bases and J gave up 10 bases; unmatched junction bases: 12. The CDR3 extends over 15 amino acids.

This sequence joins TRBV29-1 and TRBJ2-2; D is undetermined. Trimming left V 2 bases short and J 4 bases short, with 5 bases between. CDR1 is SQVTM and CDR2 is ANQGSEA in the germline V gene. CDR3 length equals 12 residues. CDR3 region: CSVERGTGELFF. In DNA form, the CDR3 reads TGCAGCGTTGAACGCGGCACCGGGGAGCTGTTTTTT.

This clonotype has only a few counts. The gene calls are TRBV28 and TRBJ2-7; D uncertain. Trimming pared 8 bases from V and 2 bases from J, leaving 7 bases between. Germline V lookup: CDR1 MDHEN, CDR2 SYDVKM. This CDR3 spans 11 amino acids. The CDR3, as DNA: TGTGCCAGCCGTACGCCCTACGAGCAGTACTTC. Residues: CASRTPYEQYF.

The chain's CDR3 is CASRQGLAGGYEQYF. In nucleotides, the CDR3 is TGTGCCAGCAGGCAAGGACTAGCGGGGGGCTACGAGCAGTACTTC. This chain joins TRBV6-5 and TRBJ2-7; 14 positions agree with TRBD2. After removal of 6 bases from V and 3 bases from J, the junction contained 4 bases not matched to a gene. Germline values: CDR1 MNHEY, CDR2 SVGAGI. CDR3 length: 15 residues.

This clonotype showed up just a few times. This rearrangement joins TRBV7-2 to TRBJ2-6; tentative D call: TRBD1 (6 bases). V lost 5 bases to trimming and J lost 2 bases, with 13 bases between them. The CDR3 runs to 16 residues. Germline CDR1 and CDR2: SGHTA and FQGNSA. The CDR3 is CASSAQTGPGANVLTF. The CDR3 coding sequence is TGTGCCAGCAGCGCCCAAACAGGGCCTGGGGCCAACGTCCTGACTTTC.

This clonotype was detected ten times or more. The chain has TRBV5-1 and TRBJ1-2; weak D call: TRBD1 (6 bases). Germline V gives CDR1 SGHRS, CDR2 YFSETQ. The V gene lost 2 bases and the J gene lost 4 bases, with 9 bases spanning the gap. The CDR3 contains 13 residues. CDR3 loop: CASSFGQPYGYTF. In nucleotides, the CDR3 is TGCGCCAGCAGCTTCGGACAGCCCTATGGCTACACCTTC.

This clonotype was detected ten times or more. The chain recombines TRBV10-3 with TRBJ2-7; a weak D match, TRBD1 (7 bases). The V gene lost 8 bases and the J gene lost 2 bases, with 19 bases spanning the gap. The CDR3 sequence is 15 residues long. The germline gives CDR1 ENHRY, CDR2 SYGVKD. CDR3: CAISSRGTETYEQYF. The CDR3 bases are TGTGCCATCTCGTCCCGCGGGACAGAGACCTACGAGCAGTACTTC.

Here the CDR3 reads CASSQDLEGEGGELFF. Here the CDR3 DNA reads TGCGCCAGCAGCCAAGATCTTGAGGGGGAAGGCGGGGAGCTGTTTTTT. V and J are TRBV4-3 and TRBJ2-2, with D possibly being TRBD1 (6 bases). Germline V lookup: CDR1 LGHNA, CDR2 YSLEER. The CDR3 is 16 amino acids. V gave up 0 bases and J gave up 7 bases, with 15 bases separating them.

This chain connects TRBV10-3 to TRBJ1-6; D unclear. This CDR3 contains 13 residues. CDR1 is ENHRY, CDR2 SYGVKD, per germline. Trimming removed 9 bases from V and 4 bases from J, with 10 bases in between. This chain's CDR3 is CAILRDYNSPLHF. For the CDR3, the DNA is TGTGCCATACTTAGAGATTATAATTCACCCCTCCACTTT.

In this sample, this clonotype turned up once. The rearrangement joins TRBV2 to TRBJ2-5, with 7 bases that match TRBD1. This CDR3 spans 13 amino acids. J gave up 5 bases and V 7 bases, and 7 bases lay outside the gene matches. Germline values: CDR1 SNHLY, CDR2 FYNNEI. Written as DNA, the CDR3 is TGTGCCAGCATCGTAGGGGGCGGGGAGACCCAGTACTTC. It is translated as CASIVGGGETQYF. Variable domain in full (rest from reference TRBV2 and TRBJ2-5): EPEVTQTPSHQVTQMGQEVILRCVPISNHLYFYWYRQILGQKVEFLVSFYNNEISEKSEIFDDQFSVERPDGSNFTLKIRSTKLEDSAMYFCASIVGGGETQYFGPGTRLLVL.

The genes are TRBV7-2 and TRBJ1-1; 7 bases are shared with TRBD1. This CDR3 has 17 amino acids. V dropped 5 bases and J dropped 0; count of bases not matched to a gene: 12. Germline assignment: CDR1 SGHTA and CDR2 FQGNSA. The CDR3 loop is CASSHSPGTVLNTEAFF. DNA of the CDR3: TGTGCCAGCAGCCACAGTCCCGGGACAGTTTTGAACACTGAAGCTTTCTTT. The full variable domain, completed using reference TRBV7-2 and TRBJ1-1, is GAGVSQSPSNKVTEKGKDVELRCDPISGHTALYWYRQSLGQGLEFLIYFQGNSAPDKSGLPSDRFSAERTGGSVSTLTIQRTQQEDSAVYLCASSHSPGTVLNTEAFFGQGTRLTVV.

This clonotype showed up just a few times. This chain connects TRBV10-3 to TRBJ2-3; D might be TRBD2 (5 bases). Trimming shortened V by 9 bases and J by 4 bases, and 14 bases separated the two germline ends. The CDR3 is 13 amino acids. Per germline, CDR1 ENHRY and CDR2 SYGVKD. DNA of the CDR3: TGTGCCATAGGTTCCGGGGTGGCAGATACGCAGTATTTT. Translated, it gives CAIGSGVADTQYF.

A remark on this clonotype: At one end, the junction sequence differs from germline, possibly due to a read error. The V and J genes are TRBV12-5 and TRBJ1-6, with D perhaps matching TRBD1 (5 bases). Germline V CDR1 and CDR2: LGHNT, FRNRAP. CDR3 length: 17 amino acids. The chain's CDR3 is CASGLDPQTGGNSPLHF. DNA of the CDR3: TGTGCTAGTGGCTTGGACCCGCAAACGGGGGGGAATTCACCCCTCCACTTT.